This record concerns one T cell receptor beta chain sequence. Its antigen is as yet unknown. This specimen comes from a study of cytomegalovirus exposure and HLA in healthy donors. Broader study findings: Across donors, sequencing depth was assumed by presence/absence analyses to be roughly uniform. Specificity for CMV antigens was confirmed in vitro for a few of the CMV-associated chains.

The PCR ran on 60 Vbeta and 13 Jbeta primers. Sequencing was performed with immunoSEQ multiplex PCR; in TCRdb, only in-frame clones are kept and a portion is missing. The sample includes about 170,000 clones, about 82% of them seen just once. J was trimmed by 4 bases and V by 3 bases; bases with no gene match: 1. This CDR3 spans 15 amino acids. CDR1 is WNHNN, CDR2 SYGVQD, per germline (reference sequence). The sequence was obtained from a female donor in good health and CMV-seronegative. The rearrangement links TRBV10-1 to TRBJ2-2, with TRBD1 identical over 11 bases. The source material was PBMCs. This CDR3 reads CASSDGTGGTGELFF. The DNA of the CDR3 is TGCGCCAGCAGTGACGGGACAGGGGGCACCGGGGAGCTGTTTTTT.